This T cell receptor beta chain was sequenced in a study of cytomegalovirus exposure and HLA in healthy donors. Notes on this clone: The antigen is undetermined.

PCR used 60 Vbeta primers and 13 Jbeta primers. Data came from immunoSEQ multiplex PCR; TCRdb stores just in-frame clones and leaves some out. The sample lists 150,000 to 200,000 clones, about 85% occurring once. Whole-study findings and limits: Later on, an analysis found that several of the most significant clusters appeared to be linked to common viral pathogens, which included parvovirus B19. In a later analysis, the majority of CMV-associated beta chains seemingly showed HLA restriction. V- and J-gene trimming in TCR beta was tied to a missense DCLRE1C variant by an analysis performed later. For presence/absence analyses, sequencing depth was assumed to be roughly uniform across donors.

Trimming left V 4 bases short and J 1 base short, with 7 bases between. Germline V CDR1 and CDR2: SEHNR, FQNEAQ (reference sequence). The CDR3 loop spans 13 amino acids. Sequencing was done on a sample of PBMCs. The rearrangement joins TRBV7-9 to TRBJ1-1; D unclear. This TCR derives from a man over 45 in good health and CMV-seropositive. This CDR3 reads CASSSQTNTEAFF. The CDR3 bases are TGTGCCAGCAGCTCACAGACGAACACTGAAGCTTTCTTT.